This T cell receptor (beta chain) originates from a study of blood T cells in healthy people across ages. Overall study results and limits: Bulk PBMC profiling left naive and antigen-experienced comparisons inconclusive. Investigators treated diversity estimates from one million T cells as underestimates.

The CDR3 totals 15 residues. Germline V gene data show CDR1 as SNHLY and CDR2 as FYNNEI. Trimming shortened V by 0 bases and J by 7 bases, and 14 bases separated the two germline ends. It was with a sample-barcoded 5' primer and a J-beta primer mix that a second PCR of roughly 6 to 12 cycles was run. TCRdb itself ran the 5' RACE reads through MiXCR, one entry per CDR3 protein. The table has 540,000 or so distinct CDR3 sequences, about 45% seen once. With respect to this clonotype: Antigen unknown.

This chain links TRBV2 with TRBJ2-3, with D possibly being TRBD2 (7 bases). The specimen sequenced was blood. The receptor was derived from an older man in good health. The CDR3 spells CASSEAGGARNTQYF. For the CDR3, the DNA is TGTGCCAGCAGTGAAGCGGGGGGGGCCCGTAATACGCAGTATTTT.